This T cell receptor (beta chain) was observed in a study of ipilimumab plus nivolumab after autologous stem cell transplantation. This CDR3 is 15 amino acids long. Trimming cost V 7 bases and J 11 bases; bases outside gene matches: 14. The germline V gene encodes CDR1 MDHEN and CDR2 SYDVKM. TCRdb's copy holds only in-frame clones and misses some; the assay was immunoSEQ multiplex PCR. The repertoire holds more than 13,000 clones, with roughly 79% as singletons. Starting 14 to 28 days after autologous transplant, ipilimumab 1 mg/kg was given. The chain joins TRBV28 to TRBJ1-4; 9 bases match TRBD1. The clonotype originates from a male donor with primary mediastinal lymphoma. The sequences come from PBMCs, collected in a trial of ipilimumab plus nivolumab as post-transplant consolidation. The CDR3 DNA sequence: TGTGCCAGCATCAGTTCGGGACAGGGTTTGGGGAAACTGTTTTTT. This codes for CASISSGQGLGKLFF.